This T cell receptor beta chain is drawn from a study of blood T cell repertoires in COVID-19. The overall study: Donors in the United States, Italy and Spain gave samples during acute or convalescent COVID-19. PBMCs, B-cell-depleted T cells, or T cells were the source of the cDNA or gDNA that made up the material.

In the original workflow: Amplification of reference gene primers was used by the study to estimate nucleated cell counts. Repertoires were generated with immunoSEQ multiplex PCR, while TCRdb's copy carries only in-frame clones and drops some. The DNA was the basis for D and trimming; V, J and clone size are from that table. The sample includes about 120,000 clones, about 91% of them seen just once. Germline V gives CDR1 LNHDA, CDR2 SQIVND (reference sequence). The length of the CDR3 is 15 residues. V lost 5 bases, J lost 4 bases, and 7 bases stayed unmatched. V and J are TRBV19 and TRBJ2-1; 8 positions agree with TRBD2. This sequence originates from a woman aged 50 to 60 with active or convalescent COVID-19. Sequencing was done on a sample of peripheral blood. This CDR3 reads CASSSSGSSYNEQFF. As DNA, the CDR3 is TGTGCCAGTAGTTCCAGCGGGAGTTCTTACAATGAGCAGTTCTTC.